These T cell receptor beta chains were read from a single sample in a study of blood T cell repertoires in COVID-19. Assay: immunoSEQ multiplex PCR; the TCRdb copy retains only in-frame clones and omits some. This sample has 20,000 to 25,000 clones, with over 65% found just once. Sequencing was performed on peripheral blood. All receptors derive from a human donor in a cohort sampled during active or convalescent COVID-19. Both conserved end residues are part of each CDR3. Each record gives: D gene, clone size, V gene, J gene, CDR3 protein, CDR3 DNA. D genes are given only for firm matches. Clone size appears in some rows only: once, few, many, or a class for an expanded clone.

TRBD1	.	TRBV5-1	TRBJ2-2	CASSTGVTGELFF	TGCGCCAGCAGTACAGGGGTCACCGGGGAGCTGTTTTTT
.	few	TRBV10-2	TRBJ1-2	CASRPGFGYGYTF	TGCGCCAGCAGACCAGGGTTTGGCTATGGCTACACCTTC
TRBD1	.	TRBV2	TRBJ2-1	CASSQQGAYNEQFF	TGTGCCAGCAGTCAACAGGGGGCCTACAATGAGCAGTTCTTC
.	.	TRBV3-1/TRBV3-2	TRBJ1-4	CASSQTRRAGRSEKLFF	TGTGCCAGCAGCCAAACGCGACGGGCGGGGAGGAGTGAAAAACTGTTTTTT
.	.	TRBV28	TRBJ1-2	CASSLAGGRGVDGYTF	TGTGCCAGCAGTTTAGCCGGGGGGCGCGGGGTTGATGGCTACACCTTC
.	few	TRBV12-3/TRBV12-4	TRBJ2-2	CASSLSFGELFF	TGTGCCAGCAGTTTATCGTTCGGGGAGCTGTTTTTT
.	.	TRBV27	TRBJ1-1	CASSLQQGRNTEAFF	TGTGCCAGCAGTCTCCAACAGGGAAGGAACACTGAAGCTTTCTTT
.	.	TRBV13	TRBJ1-5	CASSFGNNQPQHF	TGTGCCAGCAGCTTCGGGAACAATCAGCCCCAGCATTTT
.	.	TRBV4-2	TRBJ1-3	CASSQDLGASGNTIYF	TGTGCCAGCAGCCAAGACTTAGGAGCCTCTGGAAACACCATATATTTT
.	few	TRBV5-5	TRBJ1-4	CASSLGTDKDEKLFF	TGTGCCAGCAGCTTGGGGACTGATAAAGATGAAAAACTGTTTTTT